This TCR beta chain was observed in a study of CXCR3-negative and CXCR3-positive naive CD8 T cells (dated by TCRdb to the late 2010s). For the wider study: In total, 130 million or so TRB reads were obtained, which works out to roughly 1.5 +/- 0.3 million reads per library. The diversity and physicochemical repertoire analyses included ten to eleven donors pooled from two independent experiments. For the TRBV-TRBJ cluster analysis, the naive subsets came from 5 donors, while the memory cells came from 3 donors.

For sequencing, a NextSeq 550 was employed. The Human TCR Profiling Kit (MiLaboratory) was used to make UMI-labeled 5' RACE TRB cDNA libraries. cDNA synthesis used the entire amount of extracted RNA, and PCR amplification then used the entire amount of cDNA produced. The libraries were made side by side, with each library going through the same number of PCR cycles. In the authors' own workflow: With a requirement of at least two reads per UMI, MIGEC and MiXCR extracted about 52,000 +/- 9,100 unique UMI-labeled TRB cDNA molecules per library. On average, about 40,000 +/- 10,000 functional in-frame TRB CDR3 nucleotide clonotypes lacking stop codons were found per library. After downsampling to 5000 UMI-labeled TRB molecules per sample, diversity metrics, including normalized Shannon-Wiener and Chao1, were computed in VDJtools. VDJtools was used to calculate clonotype-size-weighted physicochemical properties of the central five CDR3 residues, namely interaction energy, strength, volume and Kidera factor 4. TCRdb reanalyzed the reads, keeping one entry per CDR3 protein sequence and omitting DNA. TCRdb, rather than the study authors, made the V and J calls. This sample's listing comprises around 92,000 distinct CDR3 sequences. The ten most abundant clones make up around 1.7% of the sample.

On this clonotype: This receptor's antigen is unknown.

The CDR3 contains 14 residues, cysteine and phenylalanine counted. Only the protein is on record. CDR1 and CDR2 were assigned from the germline V gene (reference sequence) as GTSNPN and SVGIG. Each CD8+ T cell subset was flow-sorted in triplicate, with roughly 300,000 cells per subset placed directly into RLT lysis buffer. To keep memory contaminants out, a stringent definition of naive CD8+ T cells was applied: CD45RO-CCR7+CD27+CD95-. Peripheral blood mononuclear cells were isolated from buffy coats by standard density gradient centrifugation. Naive CXCR3-negative and CXCR3-positive CD8+ T cells were flow-sorted using a FACSAria III. Total RNA was extracted from sorted cells using an RNeasy Mini Kit. Overall study results and their limits: Both naive subsets had comparably high repertoire diversity, while memory CD8+ T cells had much lower repertoire diversity. Freshly isolated PBMCs were used for most assays because CXCR3 expression partially decreased after cryopreservation. Compared with CXCR3-negative naive cells, CXCR3-positive naive cells had TRB CDR3s with higher hydrophobicity (lower Kidera factor 4), lower energy, and higher strength and volume indices. Because surface CD5, which is linked to self-reactivity in mice, was comparable between the naive subsets, TCR interaction strength was also inferred from TRB CDR3 physicochemical properties. Within the same donor, TRBV-TRBJ usage looked similar between naive CXCR3-negative and CXCR3-positive cells, but memory cells had distinct patterns.

This clonotype was sampled from a human donor in good health. Some clones in this sample may be carry-over from other donors' samples. This sequence uses TRBV30 and TRBJ1-6; without DNA, the TCRdb call of TRBD1 cannot be checked. The sequenced material came from naive CXCR3- CD8+ T cells from blood. Sample cell subset or site, as interpreted from the label and publication: CD45RO-CCR7+CD27+CD95- naive CD8+ T cells lacking CXCR3 (TNR3-). The CDR3 reads as follows: CAWSHDRINSPLHF.